This T cell receptor beta chain came from a study of regulatory T cells in long-lasting Graves disease. Overall study findings and caveats: Persistent Graves' patients showed less TCR diversity than newly diagnosed patients showed.

According to the study, TCR beta libraries were built with iRepertoire HTBI primers and CDR3-region Arm-PCR. Authors' processing steps: The samples included approximately 62 TRBV and some 15 TRBJ segments. TCRdb re-analysed the multiplex PCR reads in MiXCR, keeping a single row per CDR3 protein. None of the V and J calls come from the authors' own analysis; TCRdb made them. The data show 500,000 or so distinct CDR3 sequences, 14% seen once. The length of the CDR3 is 13 residues. Trimming pared 1 base from V and 8 bases from J, leaving 9 bases between. As for time point: newly diagnosed GD, antithyroid drugs for less than 3 months. The TCR library was made from RNA extracted from PBMCs. This clonotype occurred many times. Its specificity is not known. The same data also contributed to another study, on T cells in Graves' hyperthyroidism and ophthalmopathy. That study reports: The HTBI primer set drove a first-round RT-PCR of the TCR CDR3. Ophthalmopathy was model-predicted a median roughly 6.3 months pre-onset.

The rearrangement links TRBV12-3 or TRBV12-4 to TRBJ2-1; D gene ambiguous. The clonotype originates from a woman between 50 and 59 years old with Graves disease. The sample was peripheral blood mononuclear cells (PBMCs), taken at new diagnosis, from a patient treated with antithyroid drugs. In nucleotides, the CDR3 is TGTGCCAGCAGTTTAGATCCTACGGATGAGCAGTTCTTC. Protein sequence: CASSLDPTDEQFF.